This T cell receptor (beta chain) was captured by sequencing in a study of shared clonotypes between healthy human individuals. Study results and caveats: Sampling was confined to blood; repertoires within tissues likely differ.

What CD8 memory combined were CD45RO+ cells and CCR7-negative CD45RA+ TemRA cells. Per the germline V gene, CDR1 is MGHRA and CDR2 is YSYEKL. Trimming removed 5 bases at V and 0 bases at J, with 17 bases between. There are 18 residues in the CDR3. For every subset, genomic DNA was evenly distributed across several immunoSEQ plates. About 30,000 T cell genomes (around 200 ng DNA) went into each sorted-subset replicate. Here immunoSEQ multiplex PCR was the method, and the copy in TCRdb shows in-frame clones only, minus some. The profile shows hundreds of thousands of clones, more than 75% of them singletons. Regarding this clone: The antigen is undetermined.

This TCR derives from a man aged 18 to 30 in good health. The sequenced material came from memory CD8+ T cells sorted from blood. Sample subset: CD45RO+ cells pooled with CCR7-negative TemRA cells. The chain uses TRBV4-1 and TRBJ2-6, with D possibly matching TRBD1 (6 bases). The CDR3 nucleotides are TGCGCCAGCAGCAAGGGCCCAGGGGTCGACTCTGGGGCCAACGTCCTGACTTTC. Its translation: CASSKGPGVDSGANVLTF.